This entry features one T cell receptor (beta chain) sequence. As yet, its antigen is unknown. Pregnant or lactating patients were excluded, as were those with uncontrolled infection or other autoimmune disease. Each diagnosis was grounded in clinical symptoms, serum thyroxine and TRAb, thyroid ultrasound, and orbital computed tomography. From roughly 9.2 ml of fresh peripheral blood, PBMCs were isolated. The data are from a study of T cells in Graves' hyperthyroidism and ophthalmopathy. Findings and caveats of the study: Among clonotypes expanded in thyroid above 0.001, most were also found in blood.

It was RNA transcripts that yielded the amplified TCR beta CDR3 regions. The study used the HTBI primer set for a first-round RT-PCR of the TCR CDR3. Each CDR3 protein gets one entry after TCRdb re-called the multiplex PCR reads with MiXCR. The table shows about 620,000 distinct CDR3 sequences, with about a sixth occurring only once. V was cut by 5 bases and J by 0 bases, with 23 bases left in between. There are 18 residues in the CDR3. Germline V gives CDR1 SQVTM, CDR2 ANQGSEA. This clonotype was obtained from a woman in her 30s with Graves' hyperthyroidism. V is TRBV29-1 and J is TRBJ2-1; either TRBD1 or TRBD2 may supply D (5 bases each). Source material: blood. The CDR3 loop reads CSVSMTVGVHSSYNEQFF. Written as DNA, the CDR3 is TGCAGCGTTTCCATGACTGTGGGGGTCCACAGCTCCTACAATGAGCAGTTCTTC.